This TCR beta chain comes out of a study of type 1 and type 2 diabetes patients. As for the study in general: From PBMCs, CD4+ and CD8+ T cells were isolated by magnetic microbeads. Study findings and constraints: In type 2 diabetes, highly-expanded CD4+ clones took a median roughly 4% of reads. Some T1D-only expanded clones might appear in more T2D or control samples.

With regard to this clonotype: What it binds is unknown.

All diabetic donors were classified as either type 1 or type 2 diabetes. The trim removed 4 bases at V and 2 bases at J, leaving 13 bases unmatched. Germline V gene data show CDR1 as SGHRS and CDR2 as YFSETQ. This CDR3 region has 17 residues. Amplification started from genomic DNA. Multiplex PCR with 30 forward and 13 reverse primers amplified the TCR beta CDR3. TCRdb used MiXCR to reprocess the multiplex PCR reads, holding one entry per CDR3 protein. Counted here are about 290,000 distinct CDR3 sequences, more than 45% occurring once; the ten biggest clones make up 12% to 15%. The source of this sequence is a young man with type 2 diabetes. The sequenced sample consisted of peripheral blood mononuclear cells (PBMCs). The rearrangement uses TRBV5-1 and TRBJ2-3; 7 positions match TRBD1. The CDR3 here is CASSHYFSGQSTDTQYF. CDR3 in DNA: TGCGCCAGCAGCCACTACTTCTCGGGACAGTCCACAGATACGCAGTATTTT.